The 32 T cell receptor beta chains given below trace back to one sample, sequenced in a study of blood T cell repertoires in COVID-19. Assay used: immunoSEQ multiplex PCR; TCRdb lists only in-frame clones, some missing. The table records about 200,000 clones, approximately 91% of them present only once. Input material: peripheral blood. The receptors shown here come from a man in his fifties with COVID-19, enrolled during active disease.

The chain has TRBV7-9 and TRBJ2-7, with D maybe TRBD1 (6 bases). CDR1 SEHNR and CDR2 FQNEAQ come from the germline V gene (reference sequence). Trimming took off 5 bases at V and 7 bases at J, with 15 bases between the two ends. The CDR3 consists of 13 residues. CDR3 sequence reads: CASSRTDQGEQYF. The CDR3 bases are TGTGCCAGCAGCAGGACCGACCAGGGGGAGCAGTACTTC.

The rearrangement uses TRBV5-4 and TRBJ1-6, with TRBD1 matching 7 bases. The CDR3 is made up of 15 amino acids. With V trimmed by 0 bases and J by 7 bases, 4 bases remained unmatched. The germline CDR1 and CDR2 sequences are SGHNT and YYREEE (reference sequence). CDR3 nucleotide sequence: TGTGCCAGCAGCTTGGACTCCAGGGGGAATTCACCCCTCCACTTT. This translates into CASSLDSRGNSPLHF.

The V and J genes are TRBV7-6 and TRBJ2-2; D perhaps matches TRBD1 (6 bases). V was pared by 4 bases and J by 1 base, with 13 bases between. CDR1 and CDR2 from the germline V gene are SGHVS and FNYEAQ. The CDR3 extends over 16 amino acids. CDR3 sequence reads: CASSYAGTRNTGELFF. The CDR3 coding sequence is TGTGCCAGCAGCTACGCCGGGACACGGAACACCGGGGAGCTGTTTTTT.

The chain combines TRBV7-8 with TRBJ2-7; the match to TRBD2 covers 10 bases. The CDR3 length is 15 residues. J gave up 3 bases and V 5 bases, and 7 bases lay outside the gene matches. Germline CDR1 is SGHVS and CDR2 is FQNEAQ. The CDR3, as DNA: TGTGCCAGCAGCCCTTGGACTAGCGGAGACTACGAGCAGTACTTC. Encoded protein: CASSPWTSGDYEQYF.

The J gene is TRBJ2-5, the V gene TRBV7-9; TRBD2 matches at 16 bases. J was trimmed by 2 bases and V by 3 bases; bases with no gene match: 3. The CDR3 is 17 residues long. CDR1 and CDR2 (germline): SEHNR, FQNEAQ (reference sequence). CDR3 in DNA: TGTGCCAGCAGCTTGGGACTAGCGGGGGGGTGGCAAGAGACCCAGTACTTC. Its protein product is CASSLGLAGGWQETQYF.

The V call is TRBV6-2 or TRBV6-3, the J call TRBJ2-7; 9 nucleotides agree with TRBD1. The CDR3 runs to 15 residues. Germline CDR1 and CDR2: MNHEY and SVGEGT. The J segment lost 2 bases and the V segment lost 5 bases, leaving 7 bases of the junction unmatched. The CDR3 DNA sequence: TGTGCCAGCAGTCCCCGGGACAGGGTAGCCTACGAGCAGTACTTC. Its protein product is CASSPRDRVAYEQYF.

The chain combines TRBV10-3 with TRBJ2-5; a weak D match, TRBD1 (6 bases). V was pared by 10 bases and J by 5 bases, with 11 bases between. CDR3 length: 11 residues. Germline V gives CDR1 ENHRY, CDR2 SYGVKD. This CDR3 reads CATLGAETQYF. CDR3 DNA sequence: TGTGCCACCCTGGGGGCCGAGACCCAGTACTTC.

The V gene is TRBV2, the J gene TRBJ1-5; no firm D call. The V gene's germline CDR1 is SNHLY and CDR2 FYNNEI. The CDR3 runs to 16 residues. The ends were cut back, 5 bases at V and 2 bases at J, with 16 bases in the middle. CDR3 sequence: CASSLAGNFGNQPQHF. Here the CDR3 DNA reads TGTGCCAGCAGTCTGGCGGGGAATTTTGGCAATCAGCCCCAGCATTTT.

The chain combines TRBV11-2 with TRBJ2-3, with D maybe TRBD1 (5 bases). The germline CDR1 and CDR2 sequences are SGHAT and FQNNGV. Trimming shortened V by 2 bases and J by 1 base, and 10 bases separated the two germline ends. The CDR3 runs to 15 residues. The CDR3 here is CASSLLQGGTDTQYF. The CDR3 coding sequence is TGTGCCAGCAGCTTACTCCAGGGTGGCACAGATACGCAGTATTTT.

V and J are TRBV5-4 and TRBJ2-1, with 14 bases matching TRBD2. Unmatched junction bases numbered 11, after V lost 4 bases and J lost 5 bases. The germline CDR1 and CDR2 sequences are SGHNT and YYREEE (reference sequence). The CDR3 spans 18 residues. DNA for the CDR3: TGTGCCAGCAGCCCCGGGACTAGCGGGAGCCCTACAGACAATGAGCAGTTCTTC. Its protein is CASSPGTSGSPTDNEQFF.

This rearrangement joins TRBV5-4 to TRBJ2-7, with a tentative D call TRBD1 (6 bases). The CDR3 loop spans 14 amino acids. CDR1 is SGHNT, CDR2 YYREEE, per germline (reference sequence). V lost 4 bases, J lost 2 bases, and 13 bases lay in between. The CDR3 sequence is CASSLPGQTYEQYF. CDR3 nucleotides: TGTGCCAGCAGCCTCCCCGGACAGACCTACGAGCAGTACTTC.

The chain joins TRBV3-1 (or the pseudogene TRBV3-2) to TRBJ2-5; 7 nucleotides match TRBD1. Germline V gene sequence: CDR1 LGHDT, CDR2 YNNKEL (reference sequence). CDR3 length: 14 amino acids. V lost 4 bases, J lost 5 bases, and 7 bases stayed unmatched. The CDR3 bases are TGTGCCAGCAGCCCACCTCAGGGGGACGAGACCCAGTACTTC. Its translation is CASSPPQGDETQYF.

The gene calls are TRBV9 and TRBJ2-2; tentatively, D is TRBD2 (5 bases). The CDR3 is 16 residues long. From germline, CDR1 is SGDLS and CDR2 YYNGEE. V lost 0 bases, J lost 13 bases, and 22 bases lay in between. DNA for the CDR3: TGTGCCAGCAGCGTAGGGTTGGGGAGTGGGCATGCGCGGCTGTTTTTT. Translating gives CASSVGLGSGHARLFF.

The rearrangement uses TRBV11-3 and TRBJ2-1, with 7 bases matching TRBD2. The V gene's germline CDR1 is SGHNT and CDR2 YENEEA. The V gene end was trimmed by 0 bases and the J gene end by 4 bases; junction bases not matched to a gene: 6. The CDR3 has 16 amino acids. CDR3 residues: CASSLDPLAAYNEQFF. CDR3 DNA sequence: TGTGCCAGCAGCTTAGATCCCCTAGCGGCGTACAATGAGCAGTTCTTC.

This clone appeared once. CDR3 coding DNA: TGTGCCAGCAGCCCTGGAGGGTTCAGCGGCTACACCTTC. As protein: CASSPGGFSGYTF. The chain uses TRBV5-6 and TRBJ1-2; D remains unclear. The CDR3 spans 13 residues. Trimming stripped 4 bases from V and 8 bases from J, with 15 bases between. The germline CDR1 and CDR2 sequences are SGHDT and YYEEEE.

The chain employs TRBV7-2 and TRBJ2-3, with D possibly being TRBD2 (7 bases). Per the germline V gene, CDR1 is SGHTA and CDR2 is FQGNSA. V shed 6 bases and J shed 0 bases, with 19 bases lying between them. The CDR3 runs 17 residues. The CDR3 coding sequence is TGTGCCAGCAGGGGGCGGGGGCACTCAAGTAGCACAGATACGCAGTATTTT. Residues: CASRGRGHSSSTDTQYF. The whole variable domain, remainder taken from reference TRBV7-2 and TRBJ2-3, is GAGVSQSPSNKVTEKGKDVELRCDPISGHTALYWYRQSLGQGLEFLIYFQGNSAPDKSGLPSDRFSAERTGGSVSTLTIQRTQQEDSAVYLCASRGRGHSSSTDTQYFGPGTRLTVL.

The rearrangement uses TRBV7-9 and TRBJ2-7; D might be TRBD1 (5 bases). The germline V gene has CDR1 SEHNR and CDR2 FQNEAQ (reference sequence). The CDR3 runs to 13 residues. V lost 7 bases and J lost 3, with 13 bases in between. This CDR3 is CASNKQTDYEQYF. The DNA for the CDR3 is TGTGCCAGCAACAAACAGACAGACTACGAGCAGTACTTC.

The table lists this clone with a few counts. The chain recombines TRBV7-2 with TRBJ2-7; D remains ambiguous. With 3 bases removed from V and 0 bases from J, the gap between germline ends came to 9 bases. Germline assignment: CDR1 SGHTA and CDR2 FQGNSA. The CDR3 has 14 amino acids. DNA for the CDR3: TGTGCCAGCAGCTTTAGCACCTCCTCCTACGAGCAGTACTTC. This translates into CASSFSTSSYEQYF.

J is TRBJ2-3 and V is TRBV5-4; D perhaps matches TRBD1 (6 bases). CDR1 and CDR2 from the germline V gene are SGHNT and YYREEE (reference sequence). Trimming stripped 0 bases from V and 1 base from J, with 9 bases between. The CDR3 extends over 15 amino acids. This CDR3 reads CASSLVAGGTDTQYF. CDR3 sequence (DNA): TGTGCCAGCAGCTTGGTAGCAGGGGGCACAGATACGCAGTATTTT.

V usage is TRBV30 and J usage is TRBJ2-7; 9 bases line up with TRBD1. J was trimmed by 6 bases and V by 1 base; bases with no gene match: 10. The CDR3 sequence is 15 residues long. Germline CDR1 reads GTSNPN; CDR2 reads SVGIG (reference sequence). CDR3 bases: TGTGCCTGGAGTGGGGGGGACAGGGCCCTGAGCGAGCAGTACTTC. Its translation: CAWSGGDRALSEQYF.

CDR3 bases: TGTGCCACCAGCAGAGGCCCTAGCGGGGGGGCCAGGACAGATACGCAGTATTTT. It yields the protein CATSRGPSGGARTDTQYF. The V gene is TRBV15, the J gene TRBJ2-3; 12 bases line up with TRBD2. The ends lost 1 base at V and 3 bases at J; junction bases unmatched: 8. The CDR3 has 18 amino acids. Germline CDR1 LNHNV, CDR2 YYDKDF (reference sequence). Full variable domain (missing parts from reference TRBV15 and TRBJ2-3): DAMVIQNPRYQVTQFGKPVTLSCSQTLNHNVMYWYQQKSSQAPKLLFHYYDKDFNNEADTPDNFQSRRPNTSFCFLDIRSPGLGDTAMYLCATSRGPSGGARTDTQYFGPGTRLTVL.

The chain joins TRBV28 to TRBJ1-5, with D possibly being TRBD1 (5 bases). Germline values: CDR1 MDHEN, CDR2 SYDVKM. There are 14 residues in the CDR3. V was pared by 10 bases and J by 3 bases, with 16 bases between. Here the CDR3 reads CAIKGFGANQPQHF. The DNA for the CDR3 is TGTGCCATAAAGGGTTTTGGGGCCAATCAGCCCCAGCATTTT.

This chain joins TRBV10-3 and TRBJ2-4; D unclear. The CDR3 spans 13 residues. In germline, CDR1 is ENHRY, CDR2 SYGVKD. V lost 3 bases and J lost 5, with 8 bases in between. The CDR3 is CAISDSQENIQYF. CDR3 sequence (DNA): TGTGCCATCAGTGACAGTCAGGAAAACATTCAGTACTTC.

The gene calls are TRBV5-1 and TRBJ2-1; 10 bases fit TRBD2. The CDR3 covers 19 residues. J lost 0 bases, V lost 2 bases, and 11 bases had no gene match. Germline CDR1 SGHRS, CDR2 YFSETQ. This chain's CDR3 is CASSLPREREGSSYNEQFF. DNA of the CDR3: TGCGCCAGCAGCTTACCCCGTGAGCGGGAGGGAAGCTCCTACAATGAGCAGTTCTTC.

The chain combines TRBV18 with TRBJ2-7; TRBD1 might be the D (5 bases). The CDR3 extends over 14 amino acids. Trimming took 0 bases from V and 5 from J, leaving 11 bases between them. In germline, CDR1 is KGHSH, CDR2 LQKENI. The CDR3 loop is CASSPPVTEHEQYF. In DNA, the CDR3 is TGTGCCAGCTCACCACCAGTGACAGAGCACGAGCAGTACTTC.

V and J are TRBV29-1 and TRBJ2-5; D not certain. Germline CDR1 and CDR2: SQVTM and ANQGSEA. This CDR3 comprises 12 residues. The germline V and J ends were trimmed by 5 bases and 3 bases, with 10 bases remaining between them. CDR3 amino acids: CSVRVPEETQYF. CDR3 nucleotides: TGCAGCGTTCGTGTCCCCGAAGAGACCCAGTACTTC.

This chain links TRBV2 with TRBJ1-6, with D uncertain. There are 13 residues in the CDR3. V was pared by 2 bases and J by 11 bases, with 10 bases between. Germline CDR1 is SNHLY and CDR2 is FYNNEI. In nucleotides, the CDR3 is TGTGCCAGCAGTGAACGAGGAGGGACACCCCTCCACTTT. Translation gives CASSERGGTPLHF.

Concerning this clone: Other nucleotide sequences in the sample specify the same CDR3. The rearrangement joins TRBV5-1 to TRBJ2-7, with 9 positions matching TRBD2. J was trimmed by 2 bases and V by 4 bases; bases with no gene match: 4. CDR1 SGHRS and CDR2 YFSETQ come from the germline V gene. The CDR3 extends over 14 amino acids. CDR3 sequence (DNA): TGCGCCAGCAGCCTGACTAGCGGCACCTACGAGCAGTACTTC. Protein product: CASSLTSGTYEQYF.

The chain employs TRBV5-5 and TRBJ2-7; the match to TRBD1 covers 7 bases. Germline trimming cut 0 bases from V and 0 bases from J; bases unmatched to any gene: 6. Germline values: CDR1 SGHKS, CDR2 YYEKEE (reference sequence). CDR3 length: 16 amino acids. CDR3 amino acids: CASSLVGGRDSYEQYF. The CDR3 bases are TGTGCCAGCAGCTTGGTAGGGGGCAGGGACTCCTACGAGCAGTACTTC.

This chain joins TRBV10-2 and TRBJ2-5, with TRBD2 identical over 10 bases. The V gene end was trimmed by 6 bases and the J gene end by 5 bases; junction bases not matched to a gene: 9. Germline V gives CDR1 WSHSY, CDR2 SAAADI. This CDR3 is built from 15 residues. The CDR3 DNA sequence: TGCGCCAGCAGAAGGGTAGCGGGGGGCCATGAGACCCAGTACTTC. Translating it yields CASRRVAGGHETQYF.

In its sample, this clone was seen once. The genes are TRBV5-1 and TRBJ1-1, with 7 bases identical to TRBD1. Looked up from germline, CDR1 is SGHRS and CDR2 is YFSETQ. The CDR3 totals 15 residues. The V and J ends lost 4 bases and 4 bases, in that order; junction bases with no gene match: 10. CDR3: CASSGFEGGITEAFF. The CDR3, as DNA: TGCGCCAGCAGCGGTTTTGAAGGGGGCATCACTGAAGCTTTCTTT.

The J gene is TRBJ2-3, the V gene TRBV4-1; TRBD2 matches at 10 bases. J was trimmed by 6 bases and V by 1 base; bases with no gene match: 16. CDR1 and CDR2 (germline): MGHRA, YSYEKL. The CDR3 contains 19 residues. CDR3 bases: TGCGCCAGCAGCCAAGTGCTTGCCTCTGTACTAGCGGGATCTGATACGCAGTATTTT. Protein product: CASSQVLASVLAGSDTQYF.